Below, 3 T cell receptor beta chains from the same sample are listed, as sequenced in a study of monozygotic twins with inflammatory bowel disease. TCRdb re-called the 5' RACE reads; one entry per CDR3 protein, DNA not given. In all, the sample yields about 450,000 distinct CDR3 sequences. Sequenced input: blood. The receptors originated from a human donor with ulcerative colitis or Crohn's disease, or a healthy co-twin of an affected twin (not recorded which).

The chain links TRBV12-3 or TRBV12-4 to TRBJ1-1; the D call from TCRdb, TRBD1, cannot be confirmed without DNA. The CDR3 totals 11 residues. The CDR3 here is CASSFYREAFF.

The chain couples TRBV7-2 to TRBJ2-7; TCRdb indicates TRBD1, and absent DNA this call remains unverified. CDR3 size: 13 residues. Germline CDR1 and CDR2: SGHTA and FQGNSA. The chain's CDR3 is CAIGGFSLFEQYF.

The gene calls are TRBV5-1 and TRBJ2-1; TCRdb names TRBD2, which stays unverified in the absence of DNA. Germline assignment: CDR1 SGHRS and CDR2 YFSETQ. This CDR3 is built from 14 residues. The CDR3 loop is CASSMDRALDEQFF.